This T cell receptor beta chain derives from a study of early T cells in non-severe SARS-CoV-2 infection. CDR1 and CDR2 from the germline V gene are LNHNV and YYDKDF (reference sequence). The CDR3 extends over 13 amino acids. Deletions cut 9 bases from V and 7 bases from J, with 16 bases between. Each single cDNA molecule received a unique molecular identifier. One entry per CDR3 protein results from TCRdb running MiXCR on the 5' RACE reads. This sample has about 130,000 distinct CDR3 sequences, with under 15% found just once. The rearrangement uses TRBV15 and TRBJ1-5; tentatively, D is TRBD1 (5 bases). Specimen: whole blood. This clonotype was sampled from an adult who was a healthcare worker with PCR-confirmed SARS-CoV-2 infection or an uninfected control (not recorded which). The CDR3 nucleotides are TGTGCCACTCGCGAACAGGACGGCCAGCCCCAGCATTTT. Encoded protein: CATREQDGQPQHF.